The 28 T cell receptor beta chains below come from one sample, sequenced in a study of PD-1 blockade in mismatch repair-deficient tumors. TCRdb keeps only in-frame clones here, not all; method: immunoSEQ multiplex PCR. This sample yields tens of thousands of clones, of which approximately 81% are seen a single time; around 2.7% belongs to the top ten. Sequenced material: peripheral blood, taken 12 weeks after starting pembrolizumab. The source is an adult with mismatch repair-deficient cancer.

The chain couples TRBV11-2 to TRBJ1-3, with TRBD1 as a possible D gene (5 bases). The CDR3 loop spans 14 amino acids. V was cut by 1 base and J by 4 bases, with 8 bases left in between. Germline CDR1 is SGHAT and CDR2 is FQNNGV. CDR3 in DNA: TGTGCCAGCAGCTTAGCTGGGGGAGGAAACACCATATATTTT. Its translation is CASSLAGGGNTIYF.

V and J are TRBV29-1 and TRBJ1-2; the match to TRBD1 covers 8 bases. The CDR3 loop spans 15 amino acids. The V and J ends lost 0 bases and 8 bases, in that order; junction bases with no gene match: 11. The germline V gene has CDR1 SQVTM and CDR2 ANQGSEA. The CDR3 loop is CSVEEQGARVSGYTF. The DNA for the CDR3 is TGCAGCGTTGAAGAGCAGGGGGCGAGAGTATCGGGCTACACCTTC.

This chain connects TRBV27 to TRBJ1-3, with TRBD1 matching 8 bases. This CDR3 has 13 amino acids. V lost 8 bases and J lost 4; bases outside the gene matches: 4. Per germline, CDR1 MNHEY and CDR2 SMNVEV (reference sequence). CDR3 sequence: CASGRDRGNTIYF. The CDR3 DNA reads as TGTGCCAGCGGCCGGGACAGGGGAAACACCATATATTTT.

This clone was found once. V and J are TRBV5-4 and TRBJ2-7; 8 bases match TRBD1. After removal of 4 bases from V and 6 bases from J, the junction contained 9 bases not matched to a gene. CDR3 size: 14 residues. CDR1 SGHNT and CDR2 YYREEE come from the germline V gene (reference sequence). The CDR3 sequence: CASSIGQGEGEQYF. CDR3 DNA: TGTGCCAGCAGCATTGGACAGGGAGAGGGCGAGCAGTACTTC.

The chain joins TRBV6-5 to TRBJ2-5, with D unresolved. Germline loops: CDR1 MNHEY, CDR2 SVGAGI. There are 14 residues in the CDR3. V was pared by 5 bases and J by 5 bases, with 15 bases between. CDR3 bases: TGTGCCAGCAGTACTCCCCCCCTCACGGAGACCCAGTACTTC. Its protein product is CASSTPPLTETQYF.

The chain carries TRBV29-1 and TRBJ1-2; D is uncertain. The V and J ends lost 0 bases and 6 bases respectively, with 11 bases between them. CDR3 length: 13 residues. Germline V gene data show CDR1 as SQVTM and CDR2 as ANQGSEA. CDR3 DNA sequence: TGCAGCGTTGAAGATCCTTACCGCGATGGCTACACCTTC. Translated: CSVEDPYRDGYTF. Full variable domain (outside the CDR3, taken from reference TRBV29-1 and TRBJ1-2): SAVISQKPSRDICQRGTSLTIQCQVDSQVTMMFWYRQQPGQSLTLIATANQGSEATYESGFVIDKFPISRPNLTFSTLTVSNMSPEDSSIYLCSVEDPYRDGYTFGSGTRLTVV.

This chain joins TRBV11-3 and TRBJ2-3, with D perhaps matching TRBD1 (6 bases). This CDR3 spans 14 amino acids. The V end lost 5 bases, the J end lost 3 bases, and 12 bases lay between the germline ends. Germline V CDR1 and CDR2: SGHNT, YENEEA. The CDR3 reads CASSPRDTTDTQYF. The CDR3 nucleotides read TGTGCCAGCAGCCCCAGGGACACTACAGATACGCAGTATTTT.

The gene calls are TRBV9 and TRBJ1-3; D possibly corresponds to TRBD1 (6 bases). CDR3 length equals 16 residues. V lost 4 bases and J lost 4, with 18 bases in between. Germline loops: CDR1 SGDLS, CDR2 YYNGEE. DNA of the CDR3: TGTGCCAGCAGCCCTTGGACAGTAGCTTCGGGAAACACCATATATTTT. It codes for CASSPWTVASGNTIYF. The full variable domain, with the rest looked up from reference TRBV9 and TRBJ1-3, is DSGVTQTPKHLITATGQRVTLRCSPRSGDLSVYWYQQSLDQGLQFLIQYYNGEERAKGNILERFSAQQFPDLHSELNLSSLELGDSALYFCASSPWTVASGNTIYFGEGSWLTVV.

V and J are TRBV4-1 and TRBJ1-1, with D uncertain. Between the trimmed V and J ends, which lost 4 bases and 3 bases, there was a span of 15 bases. This CDR3 is built from 15 residues. Germline V lookup: CDR1 MGHRA, CDR2 YSYEKL. For the CDR3, the DNA is TGCGCCAGCAGCCCATACCAAGGTGGGGACACTGAAGCTTTCTTT. It is translated as CASSPYQGGDTEAFF.

V usage is TRBV7-9 and J usage is TRBJ1-2, with 7 bases that match TRBD1. Germline V CDR1 and CDR2: SEHNR, FQNEAQ (reference sequence). With V trimmed by 1 base and J by 8 bases, 10 bases remained unmatched. This CDR3 spans 15 amino acids. In DNA, the CDR3 is TGTGCCAGCAGCTTAGTAATCTCAGGGGGGCGAGGCTACACCTTC. Its protein is CASSLVISGGRGYTF. The whole variable domain, remainder taken from reference TRBV7-9 and TRBJ1-2, is DTGVSQNPRHKITKRGQNVTFRCDPISEHNRLYWYRQTLGQGPEFLTYFQNEAQLEKSRLLSDRFSAERPKGSFSTLEIQRTEQGDSAMYLCASSLVISGGRGYTFGSGTRLTVV.

CDR3 coding DNA: TGTGCCAGCAGCTTAGTGGCGTTTGGTGCAGAACGCTATGGCTACACCTTC. Residues: CASSLVAFGAERYGYTF. The rearrangement joins TRBV7-8 to TRBJ1-2, with D unclear. The length of the CDR3 is 17 residues. Deletions cut 1 base from V and 4 bases from J, with 19 bases between. Germline V gene sequence: CDR1 SGHVS, CDR2 FQNEAQ.

The chain couples TRBV6-5 to TRBJ1-2; TRBD1 is a possible D gene (5 bases). This CDR3 is 14 amino acids long. Germline loops: CDR1 MNHEY, CDR2 SVGAGI. V dropped 6 bases and J dropped 0 bases, with 11 bases sitting between them. The DNA for the CDR3 is TGTGCCAGCAGCGTCACAGGAGCTAACTATGGCTACACCTTC. Translated, it gives CASSVTGANYGYTF.

The rearrangement uses TRBV6-6 and TRBJ2-7; D not certain. From germline, CDR1 is MNHNY and CDR2 SVGAGI (reference sequence). This CDR3 has 13 amino acids. Trimming shortened V by 2 bases and J by 3 bases, and 8 bases separated the two germline ends. CDR3 loop: CASSYTRFYEQYF. DNA of the CDR3: TGTGCCAGCAGTTACACGCGATTCTACGAGCAGTACTTC.

The CDR3 sequence is CASRVSGGPTDTQYF. In DNA form, the CDR3 reads TGTGCCAGCAGAGTTAGCGGGGGGCCCACAGATACGCAGTATTTT. The chain couples TRBV6-6 to TRBJ2-3, with 10 bases matching TRBD2. Germline CDR1 is MNHNY and CDR2 is SVGAGI (reference sequence). The CDR3 sequence is 15 residues long. The J segment lost 2 bases and the V segment lost 6 bases, leaving 5 bases of the junction unmatched.

A few counts support this clone. This chain uses TRBV5-5 with TRBJ2-2; D call uncertain. Germline CDR1 reads SGHKS; CDR2 reads YYEKEE (reference sequence). The CDR3 is made up of 13 amino acids. V gave up 1 base and J gave up 7 bases, with 8 bases separating them. This chain's CDR3 is CASSLRSDGELFF. The CDR3 DNA is TGTGCCAGCAGCTTGAGGTCAGACGGGGAGCTGTTTTTT.

V and J are TRBV2 and TRBJ1-5; 7 bases map to TRBD1. The CDR3 has 16 amino acids. Germline assignment: CDR1 SNHLY and CDR2 FYNNEI. The V gene end was trimmed by 6 bases and the J gene end by 3 bases; junction bases not matched to a gene: 11. This chain's CDR3 is CASRDLGTAANQPQHF. In nucleotides, the CDR3 is TGTGCCAGCAGGGACCTTGGGACAGCTGCCAATCAGCCCCAGCATTTT.

This sequence joins TRBV19 and TRBJ2-1, with TRBD2 as a possible D gene (5 bases). The germline V gene encodes CDR1 LNHDA and CDR2 SQIVND (reference sequence). Trimming took off 2 bases at V and 4 bases at J, with 6 bases between the two ends. This CDR3 is built from 13 residues. Written as DNA, the CDR3 is TGTGCCAGTAGTATAACGGGGTACAATGAGCAGTTCTTC. Translating it yields CASSITGYNEQFF.

As for this clone: A read error may account for a junction end that differs from germline. The V and J genes are TRBV4-3 and TRBJ2-1; D is possibly TRBD2 (6 bases). The CDR3 is 12 amino acids. Germline assignment: CDR1 LGHNA and CDR2 YSLEER. The CDR3 DNA sequence: TGCGCCAGCAGCCAAGATCGGAGGGAAACTCTCTTC. Translation: CASSQDRRETLF.

The gene calls are TRBV6-1 and TRBJ1-1; possible D gene TRBD1, 6 bases. The CDR3 consists of 12 residues. Germline values: CDR1 MNHNS, CDR2 SASEGT. V lost 7 bases and J 3 bases, leaving 9 bases between the germline ends. The CDR3 sequence: CASNRGDTEAFF. CDR3 sequence (DNA): TGTGCCAGCAATAGGGGGGACACTGAAGCTTTCTTT.

The chain links TRBV27 to TRBJ2-2; D perhaps matches TRBD1 (6 bases). V was clipped by 8 bases and J by 1 base, with 14 bases between them. CDR1 and CDR2 (germline): MNHEY, SMNVEV (reference sequence). The CDR3 runs 15 residues. In DNA, the CDR3 is TGTGCCAGCCCCCACGAGGGGGTGAACACCGGGGAGCTGTTTTTT. It is translated as CASPHEGVNTGELFF.

This clone was detected only a few times. The chain carries TRBV27 and TRBJ2-2, with TRBD1 matching over 9 bases. Germline values: CDR1 MNHEY, CDR2 SMNVEV (reference sequence). The CDR3 is 14 amino acids. V shed 5 bases and J 6 bases; nucleotides not matched to a gene: 4. Here the CDR3 reads CASSGYRGPGELFF. DNA of the CDR3: TGTGCCAGCAGTGGGTACAGGGGGCCCGGGGAGCTGTTTTTT.

This chain connects TRBV30 to TRBJ1-1, with D maybe TRBD1 (6 bases). Trimming took off 5 bases at V and 6 bases at J, with 10 bases between the two ends. Germline values: CDR1 GTSNPN, CDR2 SVGIG (reference sequence). CDR3 length: 11 residues. The CDR3 coding sequence is TGTGCCTGGCAGGGGAAGGCTGAAGCTTTCTTT. This encodes CAWQGKAEAFF.

The chain couples TRBV4-2 to TRBJ2-1, with 7 bases that match TRBD1. Germline V CDR1 and CDR2: LGHNA, YNFKEQ. The CDR3 consists of 14 residues. With 0 bases clipped from V and 8 bases from J, the junction kept 4 bases outside the gene matches. CDR3 DNA: TGTGCCAGCAGCCAAGACAGGGGGATTGATGAGCAGTTCTTC. Its translation is CASSQDRGIDEQFF.

The CDR3 loop reads CASSLGTTQPQHF. The DNA for the CDR3 is TGTGCCAGCAGCCTGGGGACGACTCAGCCCCAGCATTTT. This sequence joins TRBV7-2 and TRBJ1-5; TRBD1 might be the D (5 bases). The V and J ends lost 5 bases and 6 bases respectively, with 11 bases between them. CDR3 length equals 13 residues. CDR1 is SGHTA, CDR2 FQGNSA, per germline.

This clone was counted only a few times. CDR3 DNA: TGTGCCAGCTCACCACGGGGACAGGGGGATCAGCCCCAGCATTTT. Translation: CASSPRGQGDQPQHF. The chain uses TRBV18 and TRBJ1-5, with TRBD1 identical over 11 bases. V dropped 1 base and J dropped 5; count of bases not matched to a gene: 1. This CDR3 is built from 15 residues. Germline CDR1 and CDR2: KGHSH and LQKENI.

The V and J genes are TRBV28 and TRBJ2-3; 8 bases fit TRBD2. Germline CDR1 reads MDHEN; CDR2 reads SYDVKM. The CDR3 loop spans 15 amino acids. V trimming: 5 bases; J trimming: 1 base; junction bases outside the gene matches: 5. As DNA, the CDR3 is TGTGCCAGCAGTGACACTAGCGGTGGCACAGATACGCAGTATTTT. Its protein product is CASSDTSGGTDTQYF. Drawing the rest from reference TRBV28 and TRBJ2-3, the complete variable domain is DVKVTQSSRYLVKRTGEKVFLECVQDMDHENMFWYRQDPGLGLRLIYFSYDVKMKEKGDIPEGYSVSREKKERFSLILESASTNQTSMYLCASSDTSGGTDTQYFGPGTRLTVL.

The chain combines TRBV27 with TRBJ2-3; 9 bases fit TRBD1. Germline CDR1 is MNHEY and CDR2 is SMNVEV (reference sequence). The V and J ends lost 2 bases and 6 bases, in that order; junction bases with no gene match: 6. This CDR3 region has 15 residues. The DNA of the CDR3 is TGTGCCAGCAGTTTAGGGGACAGGGTGTGGGATACGCAGTATTTT. Amino acids: CASSLGDRVWDTQYF.

The chain uses TRBV6-1 and TRBJ1-2, with D perhaps TRBD1 (6 bases). V lost 5 bases and J 4 bases, leaving 8 bases between the germline ends. Germline CDR1 reads MNHNS; CDR2 reads SASEGT. This CDR3 has 12 amino acids. The CDR3 protein is CASSQDSYGYTF. In DNA form, the CDR3 reads TGTGCCAGCAGTCAGGACAGCTATGGCTACACCTTC.